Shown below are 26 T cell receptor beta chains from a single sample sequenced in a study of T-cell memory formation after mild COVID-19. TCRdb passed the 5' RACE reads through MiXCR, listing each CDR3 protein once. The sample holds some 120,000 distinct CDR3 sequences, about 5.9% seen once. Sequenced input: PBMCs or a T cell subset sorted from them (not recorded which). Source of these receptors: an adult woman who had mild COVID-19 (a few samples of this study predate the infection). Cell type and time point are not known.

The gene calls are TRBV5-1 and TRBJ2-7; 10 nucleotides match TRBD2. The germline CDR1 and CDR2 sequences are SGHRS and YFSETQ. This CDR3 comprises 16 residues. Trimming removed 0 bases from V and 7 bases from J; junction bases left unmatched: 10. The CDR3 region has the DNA TGCGCCAGCAGCTTGGAAACCCGTCTAGCGGGAGAAGAGCAGTACTTC. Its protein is CASSLETRLAGEEQYF.

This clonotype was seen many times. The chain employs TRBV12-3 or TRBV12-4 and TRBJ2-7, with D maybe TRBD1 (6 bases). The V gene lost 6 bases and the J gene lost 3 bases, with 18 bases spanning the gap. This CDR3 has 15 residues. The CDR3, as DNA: TGTGCCAGCAGCACAGAAGTGGACAGAAACTACGAGCAGTACTTC. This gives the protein CASSTEVDRNYEQYF.

CDR3 DNA: TGTGCCAGCTCACCGGGACTCCCAGAAGAGACCCAGTACTTC. It yields the protein CASSPGLPEETQYF. The chain has TRBV18 and TRBJ2-5; possible D gene TRBD2, 6 bases. The CDR3 extends over 14 amino acids. V lost 3 bases and J lost 3, with 11 bases in between. Looked up from germline, CDR1 is KGHSH and CDR2 is LQKENI.

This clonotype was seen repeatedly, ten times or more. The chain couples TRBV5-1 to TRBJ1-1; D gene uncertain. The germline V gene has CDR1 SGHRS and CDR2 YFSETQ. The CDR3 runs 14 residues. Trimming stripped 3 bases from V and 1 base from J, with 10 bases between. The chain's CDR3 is CASSSVSQNTEAFF. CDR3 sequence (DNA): TGCGCCAGCAGCTCTGTCAGTCAGAACACTGAAGCTTTCTTT.

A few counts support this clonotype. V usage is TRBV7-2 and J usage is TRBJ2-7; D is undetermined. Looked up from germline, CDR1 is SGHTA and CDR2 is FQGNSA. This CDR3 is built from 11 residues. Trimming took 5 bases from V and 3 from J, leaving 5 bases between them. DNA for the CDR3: TGTGCCAGCAGCGTCGACTACGAGCAGTACTTC. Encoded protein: CASSVDYEQYF.

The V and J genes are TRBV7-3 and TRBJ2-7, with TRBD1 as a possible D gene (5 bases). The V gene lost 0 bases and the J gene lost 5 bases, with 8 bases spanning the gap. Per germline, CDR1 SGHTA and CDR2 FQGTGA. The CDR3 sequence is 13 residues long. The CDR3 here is CASSLTPRDEQYF. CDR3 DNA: TGTGCCAGCAGCTTAACGCCCAGGGACGAGCAGTACTTC. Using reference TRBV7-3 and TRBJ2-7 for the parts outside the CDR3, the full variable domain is GAGVSQTPSNKVTEKGKYVELRCDPISGHTALYWYRQSLGQGPEFLIYFQGTGAADDSGLPNDRFFAVRPEGSVSTLKIQRTERGDSAVYLCASSLTPRDEQYFGPGTRLTVT.

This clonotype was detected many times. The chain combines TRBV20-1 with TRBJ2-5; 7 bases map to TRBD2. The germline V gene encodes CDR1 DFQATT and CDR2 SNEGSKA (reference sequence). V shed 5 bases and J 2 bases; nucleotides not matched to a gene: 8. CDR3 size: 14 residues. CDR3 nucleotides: TGCAGTGCTGTCCCGGGACTAACTCAAGAGACCCAGTACTTC. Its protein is CSAVPGLTQETQYF.

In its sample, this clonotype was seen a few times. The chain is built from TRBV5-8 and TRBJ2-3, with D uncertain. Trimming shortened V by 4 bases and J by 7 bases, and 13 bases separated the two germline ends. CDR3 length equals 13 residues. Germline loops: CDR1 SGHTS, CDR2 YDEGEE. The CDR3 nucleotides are TGTGCCAGCAGCCGGTCCTTGGGTTATACGCAGTATTTT. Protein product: CASSRSLGYTQYF.

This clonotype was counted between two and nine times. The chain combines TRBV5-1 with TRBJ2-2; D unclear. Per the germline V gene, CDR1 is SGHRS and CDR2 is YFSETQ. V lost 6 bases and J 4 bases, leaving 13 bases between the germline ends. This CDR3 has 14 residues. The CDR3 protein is CASNVKDLTGELFF. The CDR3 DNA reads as TGCGCCAGCAACGTCAAGGACCTCACCGGGGAGCTGTTTTTT.

The CDR3 bases are TGTGCCAGCAGTGACCCAGGATGGAATCGCCAGTACTTC. The encoded protein is CASSDPGWNRQYF. The rearrangement uses TRBV25-1 and TRBJ2-7, with D unclear. The CDR3 consists of 13 residues. CDR1 and CDR2 (germline): MGHDK, SYGVNS. The V end was cut by 3 bases, the J end by 10 bases, with 16 bases between.

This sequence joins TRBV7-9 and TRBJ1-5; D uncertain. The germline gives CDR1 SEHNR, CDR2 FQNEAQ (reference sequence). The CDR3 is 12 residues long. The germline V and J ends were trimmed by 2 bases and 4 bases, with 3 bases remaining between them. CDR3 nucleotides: TGTGCCAGCAGCTTATTAAATCAGCCCCAGCATTTT. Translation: CASSLLNQPQHF.

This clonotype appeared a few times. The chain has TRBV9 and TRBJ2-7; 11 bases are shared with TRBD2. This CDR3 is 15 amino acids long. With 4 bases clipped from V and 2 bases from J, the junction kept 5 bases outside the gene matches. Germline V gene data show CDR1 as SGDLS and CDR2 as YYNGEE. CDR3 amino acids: CASSPGLAVAYEQYF. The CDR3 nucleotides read TGTGCCAGCAGCCCGGGACTAGCGGTGGCCTACGAGCAGTACTTC.

CDR3 bases: TGTGCCAGCAGTGACCAAGGCCCCTCCTCTGGAAACACCATATATTTT. Protein: CASSDQGPSSGNTIYF. The chain combines TRBV25-1 with TRBJ1-3; unclear D gene. The CDR3 contains 16 residues. The V end was cut by 3 bases, the J end by 0 bases, with 12 bases between. The V gene's germline CDR1 is MGHDK and CDR2 SYGVNS.

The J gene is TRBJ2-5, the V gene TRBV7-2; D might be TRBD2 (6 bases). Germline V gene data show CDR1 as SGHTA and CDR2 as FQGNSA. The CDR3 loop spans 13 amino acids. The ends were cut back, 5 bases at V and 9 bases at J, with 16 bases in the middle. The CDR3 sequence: CASSTGRSGAQYF. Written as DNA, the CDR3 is TGTGCCAGCAGCACGGGACGGTCGGGGGCCCAGTACTTC.

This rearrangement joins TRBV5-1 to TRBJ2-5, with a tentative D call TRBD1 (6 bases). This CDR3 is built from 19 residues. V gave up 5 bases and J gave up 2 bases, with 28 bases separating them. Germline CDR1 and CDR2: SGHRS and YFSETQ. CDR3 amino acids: CASRQTGTPARFGQETQYF. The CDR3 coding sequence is TGCGCCAGCAGACAAACCGGGACACCGGCGCGATTCGGACAAGAGACCCAGTACTTC. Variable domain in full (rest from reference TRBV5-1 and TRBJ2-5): KAGVTQTPRYLIKTRGQQVTLSCSPISGHRSVSWYQQTPGQGLQFLFEYFSETQRNKGNFPGRFSGRQFSNSRSEMNVSTLELGDSALYLCASRQTGTPARFGQETQYFGPGTRLLVL.

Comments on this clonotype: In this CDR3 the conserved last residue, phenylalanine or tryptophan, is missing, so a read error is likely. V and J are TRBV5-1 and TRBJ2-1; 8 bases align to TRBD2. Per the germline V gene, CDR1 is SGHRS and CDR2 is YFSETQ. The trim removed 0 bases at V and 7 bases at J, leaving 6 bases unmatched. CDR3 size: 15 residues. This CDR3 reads CASSLEGLGRNEQFS. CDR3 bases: TGCGCCAGCAGCTTGGAGGGACTAGGACGGAATGAGCAGTTCTCC.

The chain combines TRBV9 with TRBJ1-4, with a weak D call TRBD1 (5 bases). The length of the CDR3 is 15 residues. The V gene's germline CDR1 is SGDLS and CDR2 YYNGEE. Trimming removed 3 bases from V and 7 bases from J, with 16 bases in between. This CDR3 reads CASSASSGSSEKLFF. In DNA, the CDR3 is TGTGCCAGCAGCGCCTCCTCAGGGTCAAGTGAAAAACTGTTTTTT.

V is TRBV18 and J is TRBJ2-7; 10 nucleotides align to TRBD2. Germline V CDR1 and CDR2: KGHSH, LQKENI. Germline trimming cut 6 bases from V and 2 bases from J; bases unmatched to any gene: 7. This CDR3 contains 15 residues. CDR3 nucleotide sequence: TGTGCCAGCTCTAAAGGAGCGGGAGGGACCTACGAGCAGTACTTC. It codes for CASSKGAGGTYEQYF.

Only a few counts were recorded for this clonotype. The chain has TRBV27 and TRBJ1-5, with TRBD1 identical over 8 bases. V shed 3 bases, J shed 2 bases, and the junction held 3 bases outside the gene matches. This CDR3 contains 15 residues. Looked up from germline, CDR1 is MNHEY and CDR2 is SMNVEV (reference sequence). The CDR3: CASSLTGVGNQPQHF. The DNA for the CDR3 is TGTGCCAGCAGTTTGACAGGGGTTGGCAATCAGCCCCAGCATTTT.

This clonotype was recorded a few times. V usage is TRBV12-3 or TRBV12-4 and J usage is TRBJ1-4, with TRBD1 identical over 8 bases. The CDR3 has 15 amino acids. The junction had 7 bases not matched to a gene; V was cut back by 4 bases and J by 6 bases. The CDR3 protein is CASSYGQGWDEKLFF. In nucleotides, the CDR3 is TGTGCCAGCAGTTACGGACAGGGTTGGGATGAAAAACTGTTTTTT.

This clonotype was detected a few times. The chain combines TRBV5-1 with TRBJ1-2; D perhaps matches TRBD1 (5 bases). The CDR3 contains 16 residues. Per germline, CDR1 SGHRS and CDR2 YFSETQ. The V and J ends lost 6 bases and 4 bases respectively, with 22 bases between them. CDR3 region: CASNMLPGDGPYGYTF. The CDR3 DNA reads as TGCGCCAGCAACATGCTCCCTGGGGACGGACCCTATGGCTACACCTTC.

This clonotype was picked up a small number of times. CDR3 nucleotides: TGTGCCTCGATTAGCCGTGATCATTTCACAGATACGCAGTATTTT. Translation: CASISRDHFTDTQYF. This chain joins TRBV30 and TRBJ2-3; D call uncertain. The CDR3 consists of 15 residues. Germline values: CDR1 GTSNPN, CDR2 SVGIG (reference sequence). V shed 7 bases and J shed 2 bases, with 19 bases lying between them.

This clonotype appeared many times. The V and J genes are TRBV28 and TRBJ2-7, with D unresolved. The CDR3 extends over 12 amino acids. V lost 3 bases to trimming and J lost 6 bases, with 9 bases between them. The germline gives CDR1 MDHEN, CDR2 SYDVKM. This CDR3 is CASSLGFTEQYF. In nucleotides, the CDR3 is TGTGCCAGCAGTTTGGGCTTTACCGAGCAGTACTTC.

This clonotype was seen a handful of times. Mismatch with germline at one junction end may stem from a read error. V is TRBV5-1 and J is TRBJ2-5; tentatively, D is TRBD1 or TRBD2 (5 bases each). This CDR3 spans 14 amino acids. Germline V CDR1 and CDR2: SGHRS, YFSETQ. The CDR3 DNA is TGCGCCAGCAGATTGGGGACCGTCCAAGAGACCCAGTACTTC. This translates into CASRLGTVQETQYF. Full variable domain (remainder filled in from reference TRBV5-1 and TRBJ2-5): KAGVTQTPRYLIKTRGQQVTLSCSPISGHRSVSWYQQTPGQGLQFLFEYFSETQRNKGNFPGRFSGRQFSNSRSEMNVSTLELGDSALYLCASRLGTVQETQYFGPGTRLLVL.

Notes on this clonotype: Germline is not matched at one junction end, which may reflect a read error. CDR3 residues: CASGYYTEAFF. DNA for the CDR3: TGTGCCAGCGGTTATTACACTGAAGCTTTCTTT. The chain carries TRBV6-6 and TRBJ1-1; no firm D call. CDR1 MNHNY and CDR2 SVGAGI come from the germline V gene (reference sequence). The CDR3 consists of 11 residues.

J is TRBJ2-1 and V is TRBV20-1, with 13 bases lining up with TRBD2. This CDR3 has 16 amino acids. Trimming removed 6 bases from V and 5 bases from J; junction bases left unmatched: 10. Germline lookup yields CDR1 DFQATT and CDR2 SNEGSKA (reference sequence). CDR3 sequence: CSAGGGTSGTNNEQFF. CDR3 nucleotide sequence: TGCAGTGCCGGGGGAGGGACTAGCGGGACTAACAATGAGCAGTTCTTC.